Listed below are T cell receptor beta chains from one sample, sequenced in a study of T cells in Graves' hyperthyroidism and ophthalmopathy. TCRdb re-derived calls from the multiplex PCR reads in MiXCR, one entry per CDR3 protein. Here the sample spans fewer than 400,000 distinct CDR3 sequences, over 12% being singletons. Sequencing was carried out using blood. The receptors stem from a middle-aged man with Graves' ophthalmopathy. Both conserved end residues are part of each CDR3. Each record gives: V gene, D gene, J gene, CDR3 length, CDR3 protein. D genes are given only for firm matches.

TRBV12-3/TRBV12-4	.	TRBJ2-3	15	CASSLQELLRDTQYF
TRBV6-1	TRBD1	TRBJ1-1	15	CASRSRQGEITEAFF
TRBV5-5	TRBD2	TRBJ2-3	16	CASSGGGLAFFDTQYF
TRBV7-2	.	TRBJ1-1	15	CASSLRRTANTEAFF
TRBV5-1	TRBD1	TRBJ1-6	15	CASSLTGQANSPLHF
TRBV12-3/TRBV12-4	TRBD1	TRBJ1-1	14	CASSLGTGPNEAFF
TRBV20-1	TRBD2	TRBJ2-1	12	CSASLAGNEQFF
TRBV27	TRBD2	TRBJ2-1	16	CASSFPISGRYNEQFF
TRBV20-1	TRBD1	TRBJ2-7	14	CSASGQGASYEQYF
TRBV12-3/TRBV12-4	TRBD2	TRBJ2-1	17	CASSLAPFGRALNEQFF
TRBV20-1	TRBD2	TRBJ2-1	15	CSATSSGGSYNEQFF
TRBV2	.	TRBJ2-5	14	CATSTEGRSETQYF
TRBV2	.	TRBJ2-1	13	CASIQDVLNEQFF
TRBV20-1	.	TRBJ2-3	15	CSASSFWQGIDTQYF
TRBV5-1	TRBD1	TRBJ1-1	15	CASSTGTGGDLEAFF
TRBV28	.	TRBJ1-3	14	CASSVRGSGNTIYF
TRBV2	.	TRBJ1-2	13	CASSPQALNGYTF